Detailed here is one T cell receptor (beta chain). Its antigen is unidentified. The sample originates from a study of T cell responses to AZD1222 COVID-19 vaccine. Study observations and caveats: Spike-specific TCR breadth and depth both grew after two AZD1222 doses. Sampled repertoires all dated from after the peak T cell response. Clonal diversity was possibly underestimated, and the donors were mostly white British, with more females.

Sequenced by immunoSEQ multiplex PCR; TCRdb stores in-frame clones only, minus some. The sample shows approximately 89,000 clones, around nine tenths of them seen only once. Germline V gene lookup returns CDR1 SGHNT and CDR2 YYREEE (reference sequence). The CDR3 runs to 15 residues. V was cut by 4 bases and J by 1 base, with 11 bases left in between. The chain links TRBV5-4 to TRBJ1-4, with a possible D match to TRBD1 (5 bases). This TCR came from an adult who received the AZD1222 COVID-19 vaccine. The input for sequencing was peripheral blood, taken 28 days after the second AZD1222 dose. DNA of the CDR3: TGTGCCAGCAGCCCCCCGGGGGTAACTAATGAAAAACTGTTTTTT. Translated, it gives CASSPPGVTNEKLFF.